The entry below describes one TCR beta chain. This record belongs to a study of cytomegalovirus exposure and HLA in healthy donors. With 60 Vbeta and 13 Jbeta primers, the PCR was carried out. The data were produced by immunoSEQ multiplex PCR, yet TCRdb's version contains in-frame clones alone and is incomplete. Among 200,000 to 250,000 clones, roughly 85% were seen once, and the ten largest hold about 1.8%. The germline V gene encodes CDR1 MNHEY and CDR2 SMNVEV (reference sequence). The CDR3 totals 13 residues. Trimming removed 3 bases from V and 4 bases from J, with 9 bases in between. V gene TRBV27 combines with J gene TRBJ1-2; D is uncertain. Sample: PBMCs. This clonotype originated in a man aged 18 to 30 in good health and CMV-seronegative. CDR3 sequence (DNA): TGTGCCAGCAGTTTCTCGGGGTCCTATGGCTACACCTTC. Its translation is CASSFSGSYGYTF.